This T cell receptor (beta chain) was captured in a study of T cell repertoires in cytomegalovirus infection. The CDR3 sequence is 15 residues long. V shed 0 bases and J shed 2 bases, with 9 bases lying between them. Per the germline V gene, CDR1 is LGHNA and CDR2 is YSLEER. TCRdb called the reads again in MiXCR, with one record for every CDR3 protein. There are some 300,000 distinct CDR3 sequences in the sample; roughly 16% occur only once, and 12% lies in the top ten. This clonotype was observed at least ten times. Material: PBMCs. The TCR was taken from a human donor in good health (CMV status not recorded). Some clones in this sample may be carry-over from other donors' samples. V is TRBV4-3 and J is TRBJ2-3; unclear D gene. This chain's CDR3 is CASSQDGHHTDTQYF. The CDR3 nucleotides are TGCGCCAGCAGCCAAGATGGGCATCACACAGATACGCAGTATTTT.